These T cell receptor beta chains were read from a single sample in a study of spatial heterogeneity in lung cancer. MiXCR, applied by TCRdb to the 5' RACE reads, yields one record per CDR3 protein. The sample holds tens of thousands of distinct CDR3 sequences; roughly 13% are singletons and the top ten take 4.6%. The material was PBMCs, obtained at surgery. These receptors originate from a male donor with early-stage non-small cell lung cancer. Each CDR3 is given with its conserved first and last residue. Fields, in order: clone size, D gene, J gene, V gene, CDR3 protein, CDR3 DNA. A D gene is named only where the DNA matches it firmly. A clone size is listed for some rows: how often the clone was seen (once, few, many), or a class if it is expanded.

>many|-|TRBJ1-1|TRBV3-1
CASSRVGVGKGNTEAFF
TGTGCCAGCAGCCGGGTTGGAGTGGGGAAAGGGAACACTGAAGCTTTCTTT
>few|-|TRBJ2-2|TRBV29-1
CSVSGGTGELSF
TGCAGCGTCTCAGGTGGTACCGGGGAGCTGTCTTTT
>-|-|TRBJ2-2|TRBV5-1
CASSLQGMNTGELFF
TGCGCCAGCAGCTTGCAGGGGATGAATACCGGGGAGCTGTTTTTT
>many|TRBD2|TRBJ2-3|TRBV24-1
CATSDFRTSGGATQYF
TGTGCCACCAGTGATTTTCGGACTAGCGGGGGAGCTACGCAGTATTTT
>-|TRBD1|TRBJ1-1|TRBV10-3
CAISESTSGQGTEAFF
TGTGCCATCAGTGAGTCGACATCGGGACAGGGCACTGAAGCTTTCTTT
>few|TRBD2|TRBJ2-2|TRBV6-1
CASNLAGGPGTGELFF
TGTGCCAGCAATCTAGCGGGGGGGCCCGGCACCGGGGAGCTGTTTTTT
>few|-|TRBJ2-7|TRBV7-9
CASSQSSSYEQYF
TGTGCCAGCAGCCAGAGTAGCTCCTACGAGCAGTACTTC
>few|-|TRBJ1-4|TRBV29-1
CSVEEGGLGEKLFF
TGCAGCGTTGAAGAGGGTGGGCTTGGCGAAAAACTGTTTTTT
>many|-|TRBJ1-5|TRBV12-3/TRBV12-4
CASSLVGVDQPQHF
TGTGCCAGCAGTTTAGTCGGGGTAGATCAGCCCCAGCATTTT
>many|-|TRBJ2-7|TRBV29-1
CSVEITGIDEQYF
TGCAGCGTTGAGATTACAGGGATCGACGAGCAGTACTTC
>-|TRBD1|TRBJ2-3|TRBV5-4
CASSWGQGLGDTQYF
TGTGCCAGCAGCTGGGGACAGGGTTTAGGAGATACGCAGTATTTT
>-|-|TRBJ2-1|TRBV5-1
CASSSGIVSSYNEQFF
TGCGCCAGCAGCTCTGGGATCGTAAGCTCCTACAATGAGCAGTTCTTC
>few|-|TRBJ2-7|TRBV5-1
CASSLGRPYEQYF
TGCGCCAGCAGCTTGGGCAGACCCTACGAGCAGTACTTC
>-|-|TRBJ2-1|TRBV20-1
CSARVPRGTLNNEQFF
TGCAGTGCTAGAGTCCCTAGGGGGACTCTAAACAATGAGCAGTTCTTC
>few|-|TRBJ1-1|TRBV25-1
CASRDSGTEAFF
TGTGCCAGCAGGGACTCCGGGACTGAAGCTTTCTTT